This T cell receptor (beta chain) originates from a study of blood T cell repertoires in COVID-19. Whole-study context: From the United States, Italy and Spain came samples of acute and convalescent COVID-19. Nucleic acid was either cDNA or gDNA, and it came from T cells, B-cell-depleted T cells, or PBMCs.

CDR3 length: 19 residues. Trimming removed 6 bases from V and 1 base from J; junction bases left unmatched: 11. CDR1 and CDR2 (germline): SNHLY, FYNNEI. The study assigned cohorts using participant-reported clinical history. Up to 2 weeks before entering the study, exposed participants had met a COVID-19 case. Profiled with immunoSEQ multiplex PCR; TCRdb holds only in-frame clones, not every one. This table has around 200,000 clones, 65% to 90% appearing once. Sequenced sample: PBMCs or T cells enriched from blood (not recorded which). This receptor was identified in a woman in her twenties or thirties who had been exposed to COVID-19. This chain links TRBV2 with TRBJ2-5; 16 bases fit TRBD2. CDR3 bases: TGTGCCAGCAGGGCCGGGACTAGCGGGGGGGCCCGCCCCCAAGAGACCCAGTACTTC. This translates into CASRAGTSGGARPQETQYF.